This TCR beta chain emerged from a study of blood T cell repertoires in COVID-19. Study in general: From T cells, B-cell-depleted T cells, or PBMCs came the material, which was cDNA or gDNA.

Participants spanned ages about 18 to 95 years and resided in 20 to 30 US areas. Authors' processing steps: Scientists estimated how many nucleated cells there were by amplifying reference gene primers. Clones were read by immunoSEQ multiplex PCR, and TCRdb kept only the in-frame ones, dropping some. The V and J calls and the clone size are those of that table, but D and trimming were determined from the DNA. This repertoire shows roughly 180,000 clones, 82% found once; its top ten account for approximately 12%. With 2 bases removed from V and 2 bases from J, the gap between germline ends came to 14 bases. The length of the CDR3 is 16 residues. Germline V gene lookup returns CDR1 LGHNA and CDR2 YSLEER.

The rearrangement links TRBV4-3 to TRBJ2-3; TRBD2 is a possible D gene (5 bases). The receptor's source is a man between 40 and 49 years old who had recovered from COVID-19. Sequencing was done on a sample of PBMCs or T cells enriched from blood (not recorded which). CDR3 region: CASSQFHRGSTDTQYF. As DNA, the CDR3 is TGCGCCAGCAGCCAATTCCACAGAGGGTCCACAGATACGCAGTATTTT.